This T cell receptor (beta chain) was sequenced during a study of blood T cell repertoires in COVID-19. Study at large: The United States, Italy and Spain provided the acute and convalescent COVID-19 samples. Sources were T cells, B-cell-depleted T cells, or PBMCs; the material itself was cDNA or gDNA.

As handled by the study authors: Nucleated cell counts were estimated from reference gene primer amplification. Some clones are missing from TCRdb's copy, which holds only in-frame ones; the method was immunoSEQ multiplex PCR. That table supplies the V and J calls and clone size; D and trimming were determined from the DNA. The table lists over 300,000 clones, roughly 85% of them singletons, with around 6.9% in the top ten. V was cut by 3 bases and J by 5 bases, with 11 bases left in between. Germline V lookup: CDR1 LGHNA, CDR2 YNFKEQ. CDR3 length: 14 amino acids. This clone has just one count. The sequenced material came from peripheral blood. The chain uses TRBV4-2 and TRBJ2-1; D perhaps matches TRBD2 (6 bases). The receptor was isolated from a human donor in a cohort sampled during active COVID-19. The CDR3 DNA follows: TGTGCCAGCAGCCAGGCGGGACGCCACAATGAGCAGTTCTTC. Its translation: CASSQAGRHNEQFF.